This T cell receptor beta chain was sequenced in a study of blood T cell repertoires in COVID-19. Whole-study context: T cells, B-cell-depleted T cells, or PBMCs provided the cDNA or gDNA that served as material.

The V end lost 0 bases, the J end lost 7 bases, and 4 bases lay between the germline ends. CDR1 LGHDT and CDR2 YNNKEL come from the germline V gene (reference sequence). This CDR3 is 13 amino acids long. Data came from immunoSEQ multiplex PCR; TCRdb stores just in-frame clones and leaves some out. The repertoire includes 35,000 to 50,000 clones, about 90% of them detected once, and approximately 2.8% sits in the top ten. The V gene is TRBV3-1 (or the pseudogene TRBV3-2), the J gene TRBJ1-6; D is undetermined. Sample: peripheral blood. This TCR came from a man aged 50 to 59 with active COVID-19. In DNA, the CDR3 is TGTGCCAGCAGCCAAGATCAAAATTCACCCCTCCACTTT. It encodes CASSQDQNSPLHF.